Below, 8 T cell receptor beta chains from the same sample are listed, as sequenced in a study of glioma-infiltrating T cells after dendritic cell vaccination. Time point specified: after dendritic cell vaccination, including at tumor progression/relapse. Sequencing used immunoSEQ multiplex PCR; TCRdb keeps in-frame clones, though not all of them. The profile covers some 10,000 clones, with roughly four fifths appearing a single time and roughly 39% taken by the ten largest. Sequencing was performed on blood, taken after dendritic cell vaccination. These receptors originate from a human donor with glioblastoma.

The chain's CDR3 is CASSPPLNRLGEQYF. The CDR3 nucleotides read TGTGCCAGCTCACCACCGTTGAACAGGTTAGGTGAGCAGTACTTC. V and J are TRBV18 and TRBJ2-7; a possible D gene is TRBD1 (5 bases). This CDR3 comprises 15 residues. Per germline, CDR1 KGHSH and CDR2 LQKENI. Trimming pared 0 bases from V and 7 bases from J, leaving 16 bases between. The variable domain in full, completed from reference TRBV18 and TRBJ2-7, reads NAGVMQNPRHLVRRRGQEARLRCSPMKGHSHVYWYRQLPEEGLKFMVYLQKENIIDESGMPKERFSAEFPKEGPSILRIQQVVRGDSAAYFCASSPPLNRLGEQYFGPGTRLTVT.

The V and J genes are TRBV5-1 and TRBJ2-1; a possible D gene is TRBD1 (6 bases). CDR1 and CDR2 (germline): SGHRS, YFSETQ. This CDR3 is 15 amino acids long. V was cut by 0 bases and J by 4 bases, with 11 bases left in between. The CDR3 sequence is CASSLGQALYNEQFF. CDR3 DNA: TGCGCCAGCAGCTTGGGACAGGCATTATACAATGAGCAGTTCTTC.

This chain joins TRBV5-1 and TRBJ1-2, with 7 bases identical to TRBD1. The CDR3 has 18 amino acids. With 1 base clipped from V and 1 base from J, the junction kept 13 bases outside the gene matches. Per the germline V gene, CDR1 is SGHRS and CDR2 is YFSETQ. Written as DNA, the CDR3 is TGCGCCAGCAGCTTGAGAGGGGGCTTCTTCATTGATAACTATGGCTACACCTTC. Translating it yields CASSLRGGFFIDNYGYTF.

In nucleotides, the CDR3 is TGTGCCAGCAGCTTAGAGAGCGGGAGCTCCTACAATGAGCAGTTCTTC. It translates to CASSLESGSSYNEQFF. V and J are TRBV7-2 and TRBJ2-1; 8 positions match TRBD2. V shed 1 base, J shed 0 bases, and the junction held 2 bases outside the gene matches. CDR1 is SGHTA and CDR2 is FQGNSA in the germline V gene. CDR3 size: 16 residues.

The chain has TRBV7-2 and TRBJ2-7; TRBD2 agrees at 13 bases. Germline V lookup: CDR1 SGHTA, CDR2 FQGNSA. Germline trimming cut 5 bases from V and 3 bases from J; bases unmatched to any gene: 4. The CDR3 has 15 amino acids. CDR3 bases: TGTGCCAGCAGCCTACGGACTAGCGGGAGCTACGAGCAGTACTTC. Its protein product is CASSLRTSGSYEQYF.

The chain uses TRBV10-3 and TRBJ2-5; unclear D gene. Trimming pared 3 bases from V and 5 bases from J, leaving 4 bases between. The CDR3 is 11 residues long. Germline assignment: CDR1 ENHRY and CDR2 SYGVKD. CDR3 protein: CAISDIETQYF. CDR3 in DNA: TGTGCCATCAGTGATATCGAGACCCAGTACTTC.

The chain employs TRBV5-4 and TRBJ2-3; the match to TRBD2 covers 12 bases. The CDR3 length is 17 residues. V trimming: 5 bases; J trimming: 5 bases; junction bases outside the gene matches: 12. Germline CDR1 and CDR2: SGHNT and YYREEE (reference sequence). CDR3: CASRVELAGGTQDTQYF. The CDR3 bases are TGTGCCAGCAGGGTTGAGCTAGCGGGAGGGACCCAAGATACGCAGTATTTT.

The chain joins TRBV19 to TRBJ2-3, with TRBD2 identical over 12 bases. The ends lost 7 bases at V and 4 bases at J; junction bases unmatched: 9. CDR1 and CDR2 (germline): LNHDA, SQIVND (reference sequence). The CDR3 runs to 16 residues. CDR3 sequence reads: CASKLLAGGEPDTQYF. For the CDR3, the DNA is TGTGCCAGTAAGCTCCTAGCGGGAGGGGAGCCAGATACGCAGTATTTT.